This T cell receptor (beta chain) was observed in a study of cytomegalovirus exposure and HLA in healthy donors. The germline V gene has CDR1 GTSNPN and CDR2 SVGIG (reference sequence). The CDR3 spans 16 residues. V dropped 2 bases and J dropped 8; count of bases not matched to a gene: 8. A note on this clone: Antigen unknown.

PCR used 60 Vbeta primers and 13 Jbeta primers. Generated by immunoSEQ multiplex PCR, the TCRdb table keeps only in-frame clones and is missing some. Here the sample spans 120,000 or so clones, 80% being singletons. The study's findings and limits: Later on, an analysis tied about 17,000 TCR beta sequences to HLA alleles at 0.05 false discovery rate. Likely technical artifact: a cluster of highly shared sequence variants. TRBV6-2, TRBV6-3 and some other V segments were unresolvable in 87-base-pair reads.

This chain uses TRBV30 with TRBJ2-1; 14 bases line up with TRBD2. The origin of this receptor is a female donor in good health and CMV-seronegative. Sequenced sample: PBMCs. CDR3 nucleotide sequence: TGTGCCTGGAGTACAGGGACTAGCGGGGGATCATATGAGCAGTTCTTC. It specifies CAWSTGTSGGSYEQFF.